This record covers a single T cell receptor (beta chain). The data derive from a study of blood T cell repertoires in COVID-19. Germline assignment: CDR1 SGHRS and CDR2 YFSETQ. This CDR3 comprises 15 residues. The V gene lost 7 bases and the J gene lost 0 bases, with 13 bases spanning the gap. Authors' methods: Amplification of reference gene primers provided the estimated nucleated cell counts. TCRdb keeps only in-frame clones here, not all; method: immunoSEQ multiplex PCR. D and trimming were read from the DNA, whereas the V and J calls and clone size are those reported in that table. The sample holds approximately 530,000 clones, roughly nine tenths seen once.

The sequenced sample consisted of peripheral blood. The clonotype comes from a woman in her fifties or sixties with COVID-19, enrolled during active disease. The chain carries TRBV5-1 and TRBJ1-4, with a weak D call TRBD1 (5 bases). The CDR3 region has the DNA TGCGCCAGCGGACCAACAGGTGCAACTAATGAAAAACTGTTTTTT. This translates into CASGPTGATNEKLFF.